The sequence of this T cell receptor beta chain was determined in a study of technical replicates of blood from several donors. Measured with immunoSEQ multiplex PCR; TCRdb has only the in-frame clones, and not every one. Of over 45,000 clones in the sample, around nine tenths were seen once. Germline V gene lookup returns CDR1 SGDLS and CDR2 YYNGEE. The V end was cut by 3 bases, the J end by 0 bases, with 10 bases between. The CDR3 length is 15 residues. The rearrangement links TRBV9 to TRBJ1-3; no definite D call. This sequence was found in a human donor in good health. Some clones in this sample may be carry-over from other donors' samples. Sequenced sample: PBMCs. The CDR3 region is CASSGHMSSGNTIYF. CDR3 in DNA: TGTGCCAGCAGCGGACACATGAGCTCTGGAAACACCATATATTTT.